Listed below are T cell receptor beta chains from one sample, sequenced in a study of control samples from healthy donors and cancer patients. Method: immunoSEQ multiplex PCR; TCRdb's copy keeps in-frame clones and lacks some. The table has about 110,000 clones, around four fifths seen once. Material for sequencing was blood. The receptors originated from a man between 18 and 29 years old in good health. The CDR3 runs from the conserved cysteine through the conserved F or W. A D gene is named only where the DNA matches it firmly. Size is omitted from some rows. Given values are once, few, many or a class for expanded clones.

DNA: TGTGCCTGGAGTGTTCCGAGGTTTTATCAGGAAAAACTGTTTTTT; CDR3: CAWSVPRFYQEKLFF; J: TRBJ1-4; V: TRBV30; size: once; D: -
DNA: TGTGCCAGCAGCCCTACCGGGACAGTTACCTACGAGCAGTACTTC; CDR3: CASSPTGTVTYEQYF; J: TRBJ2-7; V: TRBV7-6; size: -; D: TRBD1
DNA: TGTGCCAGCAGTTTAATGGGAAATCAGCCCCAGCATTTT; CDR3: CASSLMGNQPQHF; J: TRBJ1-5; V: TRBV6-2/TRBV6-3; size: -; D: -
DNA: TGCGCCAGCAGTCATCACCCGTACGGACGGGAAGGATCAGAGACCCAGTACTTC; CDR3: CASSHHPYGREGSETQYF; J: TRBJ2-5; V: TRBV23-1; size: -; D: -
DNA: TGTGCCAGCAGCTTGTGGGATATCAGGGGCTCACCCCTCCACTTT; CDR3: CASSLWDIRGSPLHF; J: TRBJ1-6; V: TRBV5-6; size: -; D: -
DNA: TGTGCCATCAGTGACCCCCCAGGGACGATGAACACTGAAGCTTTCTTT; CDR3: CAISDPPGTMNTEAFF; J: TRBJ1-1; V: TRBV10-3; size: -; D: -
DNA: TGTGCCAGCAGCGCCTGGGACAGGGTTAGAAACACCATATATTTT; CDR3: CASSAWDRVRNTIYF; J: TRBJ1-3; V: TRBV6-5; size: -; D: TRBD1
DNA: TGTGCCAGCAGTTTTCGTTATTGGAGCTCTGGGGCCAACGTCCTGACTTTC; CDR3: CASSFRYWSSGANVLTF; J: TRBJ2-6; V: TRBV27; size: -; D: -
DNA: TGTGCCAGCAGCACCCGAACTAGCGGGTTCTACAATGAGCAGTTCTTC; CDR3: CASSTRTSGFYNEQFF; J: TRBJ2-1; V: TRBV7-2; size: -; D: TRBD2
DNA: TGCGCCAGCAGCTTCGGGGCAGGGTCGAGCTCCTATAATTCACCCCTCCACTTT; CDR3: CASSFGAGSSSYNSPLHF; J: TRBJ1-6; V: TRBV5-1; size: once; D: -
DNA: TGTGCCATCAGTGAGAGATCCGCCAGGGAGGGTCAGCCCCAGCATTTT; CDR3: CAISERSAREGQPQHF; J: TRBJ1-5; V: TRBV10-3; size: -; D: -
DNA: TGTGCCAGCAGTGACTCAGCGACTCACTATGGCTACACCTTC; CDR3: CASSDSATHYGYTF; J: TRBJ1-2; V: TRBV2; size: few; D: -
DNA: TGTGCCAGCAGTGTTTTCGACGAGCAGTACTTC; CDR3: CASSVFDEQYF; J: TRBJ2-7; V: TRBV2; size: -; D: -
DNA: TGTGCCAGCAACCGGGGGAAGGTAACAGATACGCAGTATTTT; CDR3: CASNRGKVTDTQYF; J: TRBJ2-3; V: TRBV7-2; size: once; D: -
DNA: TGTGCCAGCAGCTCAGAGGATGACGATCAGCCCCAGCATTTT; CDR3: CASSSEDDDQPQHF; J: TRBJ1-5; V: TRBV7-9; size: -; D: -
DNA: TGTGCCAGTAGTGTACAGGGAGATACGCAGTATTTT; CDR3: CASSVQGDTQYF; J: TRBJ2-3; V: TRBV19; size: -; D: -
DNA: TGCGCCAGCAGCCCCGGACAGACTAGCACAGATACGCAGTATTTT; CDR3: CASSPGQTSTDTQYF; J: TRBJ2-3; V: TRBV4-3; size: -; D: -
DNA: TGTGCCAGTAGCGCCCCAATTGTGCGGGGGGGCCGCACCGGGGAGCTGTTTTTT; CDR3: CASSAPIVRGGRTGELFF; J: TRBJ2-2; V: TRBV19; size: -; D: TRBD2
DNA: TGTGCCAGCAGCTGGACAGTAACCGGGGAGCTGTTTTTT; CDR3: CASSWTVTGELFF; J: TRBJ2-2; V: TRBV5-6; size: -; D: -
DNA: TGTGCCAGCTCACCACCAGCAGGGACAGGAAGAATTAACTATGGCTACACCTTC; CDR3: CASSPPAGTGRINYGYTF; J: TRBJ1-2; V: TRBV18; size: -; D: TRBD1
DNA: TGTGCCAGCAGCTTAGACACCCCGTGGGAGTTCTTC; CDR3: CASSLDTPWEFF; J: TRBJ2-1; V: TRBV7-2; size: -; D: -
DNA: TGTGCCAGCAGCTCTATGGCCGGGGGAGAAAAACTGTTTTTT; CDR3: CASSSMAGGEKLFF; J: TRBJ1-4; V: TRBV5-4; size: few; D: -
DNA: TGCGCCAGCAGCTTGTCGCCCTCGGAGCGGGGCGAGCAGTACTTC; CDR3: CASSLSPSERGEQYF; J: TRBJ2-7; V: TRBV5-1; size: -; D: TRBD2
DNA: TGTGCCAGCAGCTTAGATCGGGCTAGCGGGGGGAAAACTGGGGCCAACGTCCTGACTTTC; CDR3: CASSLDRASGGKTGANVLTF; J: TRBJ2-6; V: TRBV11-2; size: -; D: TRBD2